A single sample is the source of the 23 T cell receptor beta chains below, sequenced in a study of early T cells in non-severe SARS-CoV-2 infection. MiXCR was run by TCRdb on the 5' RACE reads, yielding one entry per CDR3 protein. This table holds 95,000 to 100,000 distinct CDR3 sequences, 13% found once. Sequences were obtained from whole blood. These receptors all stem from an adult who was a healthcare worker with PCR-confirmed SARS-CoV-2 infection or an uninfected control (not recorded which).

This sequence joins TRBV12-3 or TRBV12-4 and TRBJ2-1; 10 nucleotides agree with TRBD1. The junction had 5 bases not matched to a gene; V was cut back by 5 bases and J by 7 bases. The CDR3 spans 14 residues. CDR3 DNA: TGTGCCAGCAGTCGGACAGGGGGTGGGAATGAGCAGTTCTTC. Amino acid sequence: CASSRTGGGNEQFF.

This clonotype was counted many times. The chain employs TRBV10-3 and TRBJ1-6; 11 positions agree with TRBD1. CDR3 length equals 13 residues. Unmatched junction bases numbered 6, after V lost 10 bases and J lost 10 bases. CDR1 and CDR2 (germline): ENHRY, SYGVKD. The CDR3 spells CATAGQGDSPLHF. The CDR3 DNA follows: TGTGCCACCGCGGGACAGGGGGACTCACCCCTCCACTTT.

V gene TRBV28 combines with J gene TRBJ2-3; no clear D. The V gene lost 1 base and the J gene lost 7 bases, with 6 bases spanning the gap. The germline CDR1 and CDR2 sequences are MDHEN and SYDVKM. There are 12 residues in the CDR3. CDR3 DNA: TGTGCCAGCAGTTTATTTGGGCATACGCAGTATTTT. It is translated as CASSLFGHTQYF.

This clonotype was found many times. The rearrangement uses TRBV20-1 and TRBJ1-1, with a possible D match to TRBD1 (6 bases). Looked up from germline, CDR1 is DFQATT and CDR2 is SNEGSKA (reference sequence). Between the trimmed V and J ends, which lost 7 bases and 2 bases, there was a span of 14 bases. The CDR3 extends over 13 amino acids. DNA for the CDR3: TGCAGTGGGGCACTACAGGGCAACACTGAAGCTTTCTTT. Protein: CSGALQGNTEAFF.

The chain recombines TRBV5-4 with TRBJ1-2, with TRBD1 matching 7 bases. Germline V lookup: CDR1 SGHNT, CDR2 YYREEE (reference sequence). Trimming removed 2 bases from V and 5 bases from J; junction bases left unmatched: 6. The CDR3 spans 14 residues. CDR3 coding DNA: TGTGCCAGCAGCTTCGCCGGGACAGCATATGGCTACACCTTC. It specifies CASSFAGTAYGYTF.

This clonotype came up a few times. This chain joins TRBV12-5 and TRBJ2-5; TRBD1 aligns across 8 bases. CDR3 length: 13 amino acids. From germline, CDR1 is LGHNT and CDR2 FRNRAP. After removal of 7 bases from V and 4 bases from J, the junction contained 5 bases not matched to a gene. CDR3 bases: TGTGCTAGTGCCCTTGGACAGGGAGAGACCCAGTACTTC. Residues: CASALGQGETQYF.

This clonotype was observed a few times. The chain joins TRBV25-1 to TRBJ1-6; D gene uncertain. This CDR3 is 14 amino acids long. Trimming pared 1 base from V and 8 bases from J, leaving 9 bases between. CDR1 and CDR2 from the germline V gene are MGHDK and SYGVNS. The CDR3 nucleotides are TGTGCCAGCAGTGAATTTAGTACACATTCACCCCTCCACTTT. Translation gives CASSEFSTHSPLHF.

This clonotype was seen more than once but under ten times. The CDR3 here is CASRRMEGLYGYTF. For the CDR3, the DNA is TGTGCCAGCAGGAGGATGGAGGGCCTCTATGGCTACACCTTC. This rearrangement joins TRBV6-5 to TRBJ1-2, with D unresolved. V lost 6 bases and J lost 4, with 15 bases in between. This CDR3 has 14 residues. Germline loops: CDR1 MNHEY, CDR2 SVGAGI.

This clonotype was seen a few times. The CDR3 DNA is TGTGCCAGCAGTGGGGGCCAGCCAGGGGTTCAGCCCCAGCATTTT. As protein: CASSGGQPGVQPQHF. The chain employs TRBV28 and TRBJ1-5; possibly TRBD1 for D (6 bases). V shed 5 bases and J shed 6 bases, with 17 bases lying between them. The CDR3 spans 15 residues. Germline assignment: CDR1 MDHEN and CDR2 SYDVKM.

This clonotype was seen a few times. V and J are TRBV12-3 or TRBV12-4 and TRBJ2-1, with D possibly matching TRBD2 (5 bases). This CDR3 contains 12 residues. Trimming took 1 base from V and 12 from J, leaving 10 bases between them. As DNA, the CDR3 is TGTGCCAGCAGTTTAGAGAGGGCAGGGCAGTTCTTC. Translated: CASSLERAGQFF.

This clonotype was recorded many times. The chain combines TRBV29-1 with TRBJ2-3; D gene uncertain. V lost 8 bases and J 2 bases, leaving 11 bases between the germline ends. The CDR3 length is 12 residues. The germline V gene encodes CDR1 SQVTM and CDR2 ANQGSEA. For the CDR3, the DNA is TGCAGCCCGACCCTAGTCACAGATACGCAGTATTTT. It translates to CSPTLVTDTQYF.

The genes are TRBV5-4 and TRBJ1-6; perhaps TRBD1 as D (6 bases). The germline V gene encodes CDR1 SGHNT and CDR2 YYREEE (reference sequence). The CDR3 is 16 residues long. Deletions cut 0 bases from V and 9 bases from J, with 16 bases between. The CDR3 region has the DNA TGTGCCAGCAGCTTGGAATCGGACCCAGGGGTTTCACCCCTCCACTTT. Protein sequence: CASSLESDPGVSPLHF.

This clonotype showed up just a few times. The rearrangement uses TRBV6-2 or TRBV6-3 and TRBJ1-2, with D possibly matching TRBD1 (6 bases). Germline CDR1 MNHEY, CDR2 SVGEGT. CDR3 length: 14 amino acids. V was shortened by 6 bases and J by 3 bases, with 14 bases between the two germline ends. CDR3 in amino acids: CASSGLGGDYGYTF. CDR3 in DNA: TGTGCCAGCAGCGGACTGGGGGGCGACTATGGCTACACCTTC.

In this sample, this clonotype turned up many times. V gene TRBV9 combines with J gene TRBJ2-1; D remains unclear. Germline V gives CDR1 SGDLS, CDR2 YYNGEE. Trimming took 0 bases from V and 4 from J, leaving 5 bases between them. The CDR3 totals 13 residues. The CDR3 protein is CASSVALYNEQFF. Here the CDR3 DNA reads TGTGCCAGCAGCGTAGCACTGTACAATGAGCAGTTCTTC.

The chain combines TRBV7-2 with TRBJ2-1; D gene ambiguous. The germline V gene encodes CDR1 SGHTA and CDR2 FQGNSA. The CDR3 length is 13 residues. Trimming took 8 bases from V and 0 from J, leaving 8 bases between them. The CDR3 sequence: CASGPSSYNEQFF. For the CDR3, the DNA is TGTGCCAGCGGGCCGAGCTCCTACAATGAGCAGTTCTTC. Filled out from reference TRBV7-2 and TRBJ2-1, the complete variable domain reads GAGVSQSPSNKVTEKGKDVELRCDPISGHTALYWYRQSLGQGLEFLIYFQGNSAPDKSGLPSDRFSAERTGGSVSTLTIQRTQQEDSAVYLCASGPSSYNEQFFGPGTRLTVL.

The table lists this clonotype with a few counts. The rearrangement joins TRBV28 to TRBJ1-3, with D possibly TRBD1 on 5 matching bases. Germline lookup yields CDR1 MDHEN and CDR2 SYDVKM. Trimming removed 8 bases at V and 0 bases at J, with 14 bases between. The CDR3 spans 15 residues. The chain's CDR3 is CASQGAGSSGNTIYF. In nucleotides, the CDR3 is TGTGCCAGCCAAGGGGCGGGCAGCTCTGGAAACACCATATATTTT. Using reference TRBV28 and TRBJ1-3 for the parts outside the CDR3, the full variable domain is DVKVTQSSRYLVKRTGEKVFLECVQDMDHENMFWYRQDPGLGLRLIYFSYDVKMKEKGDIPEGYSVSREKKERFSLILESASTNQTSMYLCASQGAGSSGNTIYFGEGSWLTVV.

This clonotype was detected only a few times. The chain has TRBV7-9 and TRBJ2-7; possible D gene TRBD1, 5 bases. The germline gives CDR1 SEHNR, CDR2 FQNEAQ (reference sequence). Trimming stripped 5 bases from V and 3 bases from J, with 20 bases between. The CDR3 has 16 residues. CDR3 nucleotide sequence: TGTGCCAGCAGCCCTCGGGCCCGACAGTCCAGCTACGAGCAGTACTTC. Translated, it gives CASSPRARQSSYEQYF.

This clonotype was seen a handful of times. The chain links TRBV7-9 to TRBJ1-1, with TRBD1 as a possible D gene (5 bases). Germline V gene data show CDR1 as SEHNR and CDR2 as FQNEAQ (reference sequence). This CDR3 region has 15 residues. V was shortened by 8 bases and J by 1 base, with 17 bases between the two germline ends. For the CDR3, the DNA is TGTGCCAGCGTAGATTGGTCAGGGCGGAACACTGAAGCTTTCTTT. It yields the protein CASVDWSGRNTEAFF.

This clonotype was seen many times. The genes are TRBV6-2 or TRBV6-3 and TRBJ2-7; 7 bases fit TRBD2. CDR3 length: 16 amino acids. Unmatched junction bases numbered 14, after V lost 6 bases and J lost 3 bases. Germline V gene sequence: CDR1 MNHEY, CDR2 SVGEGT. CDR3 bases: TGTGCCAGCAGAAACCACCGGGGGGTCAGGAGCTACGAGCAGTACTTC. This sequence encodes CASRNHRGVRSYEQYF.

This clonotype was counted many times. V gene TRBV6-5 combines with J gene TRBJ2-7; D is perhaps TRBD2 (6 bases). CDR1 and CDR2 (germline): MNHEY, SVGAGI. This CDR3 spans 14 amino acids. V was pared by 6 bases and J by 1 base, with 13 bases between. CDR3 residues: CASSRDSPSYEQYF. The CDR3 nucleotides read TGTGCCAGCAGCCGGGACTCCCCGTCCTACGAGCAGTACTTC.

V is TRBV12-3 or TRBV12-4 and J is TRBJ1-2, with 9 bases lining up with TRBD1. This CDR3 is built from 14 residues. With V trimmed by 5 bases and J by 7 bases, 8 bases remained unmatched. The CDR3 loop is CASSQDRGKSGYTF. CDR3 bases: TGTGCCAGCAGTCAAGACAGGGGGAAGAGTGGCTACACCTTC.

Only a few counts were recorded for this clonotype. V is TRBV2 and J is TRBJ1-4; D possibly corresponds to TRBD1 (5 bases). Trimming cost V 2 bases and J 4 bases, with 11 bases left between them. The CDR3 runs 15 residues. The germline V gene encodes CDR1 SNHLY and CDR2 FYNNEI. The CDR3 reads CASSELGQFNEKLFF. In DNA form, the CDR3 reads TGTGCCAGCAGTGAATTGGGGCAGTTTAATGAAAAACTGTTTTTT. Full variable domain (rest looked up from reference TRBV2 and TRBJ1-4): EPEVTQTPSHQVTQMGQEVILRCVPISNHLYFYWYRQILGQKVEFLVSFYNNEISEKSEIFDDQFSVERPDGSNFTLKIRSTKLEDSAMYFCASSELGQFNEKLFFGSGTQLSVL.

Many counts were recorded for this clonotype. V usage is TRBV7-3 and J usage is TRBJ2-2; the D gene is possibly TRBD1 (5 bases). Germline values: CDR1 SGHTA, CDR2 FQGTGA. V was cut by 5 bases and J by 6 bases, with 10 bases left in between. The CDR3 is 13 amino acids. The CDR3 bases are TGTGCCAGCAGCCAAGGGGCCGCCGGGGAGCTGTTTTTT. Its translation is CASSQGAAGELFF.